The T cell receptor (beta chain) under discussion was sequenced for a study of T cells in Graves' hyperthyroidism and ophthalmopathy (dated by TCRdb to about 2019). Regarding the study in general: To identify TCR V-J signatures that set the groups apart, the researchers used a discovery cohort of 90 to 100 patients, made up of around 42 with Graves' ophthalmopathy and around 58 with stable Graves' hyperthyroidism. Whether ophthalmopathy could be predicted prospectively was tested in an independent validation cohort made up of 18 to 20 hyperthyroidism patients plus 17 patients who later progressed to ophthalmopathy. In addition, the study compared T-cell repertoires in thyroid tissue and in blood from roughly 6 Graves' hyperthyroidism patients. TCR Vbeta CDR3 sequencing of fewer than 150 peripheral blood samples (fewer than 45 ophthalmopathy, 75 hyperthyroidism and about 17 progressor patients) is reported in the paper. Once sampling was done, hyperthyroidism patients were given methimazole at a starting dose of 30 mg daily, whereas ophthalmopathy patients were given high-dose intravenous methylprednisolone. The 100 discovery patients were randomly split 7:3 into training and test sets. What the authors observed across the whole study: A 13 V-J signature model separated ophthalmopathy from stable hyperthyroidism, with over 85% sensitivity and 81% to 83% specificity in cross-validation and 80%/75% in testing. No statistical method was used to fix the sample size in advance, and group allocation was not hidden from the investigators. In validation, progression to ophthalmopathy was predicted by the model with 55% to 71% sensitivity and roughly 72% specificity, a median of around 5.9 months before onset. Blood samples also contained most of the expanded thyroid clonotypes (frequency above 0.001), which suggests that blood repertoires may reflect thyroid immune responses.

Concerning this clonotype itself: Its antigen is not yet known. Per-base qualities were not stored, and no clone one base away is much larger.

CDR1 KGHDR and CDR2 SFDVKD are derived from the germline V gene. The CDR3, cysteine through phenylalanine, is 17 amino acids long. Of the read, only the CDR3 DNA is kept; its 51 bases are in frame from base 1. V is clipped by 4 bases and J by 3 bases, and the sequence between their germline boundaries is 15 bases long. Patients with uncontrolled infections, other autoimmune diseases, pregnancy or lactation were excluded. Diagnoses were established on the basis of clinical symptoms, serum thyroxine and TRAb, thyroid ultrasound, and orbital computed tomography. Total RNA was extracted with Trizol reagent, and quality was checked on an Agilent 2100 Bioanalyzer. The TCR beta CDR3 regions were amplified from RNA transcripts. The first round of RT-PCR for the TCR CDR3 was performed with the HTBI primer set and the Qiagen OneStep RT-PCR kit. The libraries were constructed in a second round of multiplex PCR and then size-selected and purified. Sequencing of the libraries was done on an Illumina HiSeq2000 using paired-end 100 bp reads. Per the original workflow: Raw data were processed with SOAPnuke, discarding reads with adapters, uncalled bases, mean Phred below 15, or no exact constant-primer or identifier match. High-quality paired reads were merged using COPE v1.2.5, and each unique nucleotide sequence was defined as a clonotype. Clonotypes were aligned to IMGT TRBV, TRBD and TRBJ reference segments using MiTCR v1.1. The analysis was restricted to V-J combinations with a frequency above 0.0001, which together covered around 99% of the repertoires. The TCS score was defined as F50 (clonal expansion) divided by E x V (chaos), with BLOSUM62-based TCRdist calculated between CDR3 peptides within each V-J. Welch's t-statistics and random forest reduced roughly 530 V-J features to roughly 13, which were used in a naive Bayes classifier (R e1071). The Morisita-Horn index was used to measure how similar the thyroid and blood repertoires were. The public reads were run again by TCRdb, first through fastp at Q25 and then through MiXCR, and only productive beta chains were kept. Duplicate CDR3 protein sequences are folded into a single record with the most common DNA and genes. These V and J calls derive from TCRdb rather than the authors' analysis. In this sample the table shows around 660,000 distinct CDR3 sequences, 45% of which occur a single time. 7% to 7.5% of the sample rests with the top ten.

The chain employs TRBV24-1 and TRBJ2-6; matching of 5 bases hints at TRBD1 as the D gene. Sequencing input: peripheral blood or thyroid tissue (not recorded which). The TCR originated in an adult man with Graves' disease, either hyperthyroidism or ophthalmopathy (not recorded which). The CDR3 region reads CATSEYAGWDGANVLTF. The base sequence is TGTGCCACCAGTGAATACGCAGGGTGGGATGGGGCCAACGTCCTGACTTTC.